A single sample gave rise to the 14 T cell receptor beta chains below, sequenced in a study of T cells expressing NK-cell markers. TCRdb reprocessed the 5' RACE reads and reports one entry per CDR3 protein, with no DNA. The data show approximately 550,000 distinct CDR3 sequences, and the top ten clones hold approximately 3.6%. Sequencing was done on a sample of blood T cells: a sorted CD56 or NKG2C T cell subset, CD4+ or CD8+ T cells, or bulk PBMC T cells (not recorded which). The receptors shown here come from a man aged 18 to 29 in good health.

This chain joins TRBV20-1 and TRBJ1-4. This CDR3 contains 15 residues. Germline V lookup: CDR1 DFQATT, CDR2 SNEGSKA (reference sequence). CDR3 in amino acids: CSARQPSGANEKLFF.

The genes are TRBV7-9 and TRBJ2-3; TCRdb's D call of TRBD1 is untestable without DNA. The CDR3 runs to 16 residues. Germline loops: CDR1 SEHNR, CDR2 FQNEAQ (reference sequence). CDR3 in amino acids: CASSLLGQGPTDTQYF.

CDR3 sequence reads: CASSSIFGISYEQYF. The chain employs TRBV6-2 or TRBV6-3 and TRBJ2-7. There are 15 residues in the CDR3. Per germline, CDR1 MNHEY and CDR2 SVGEGT.

This CDR3 is CSVAEAGTGELFF. J is TRBJ2-2 and V is TRBV29-1; TCRdb's D call, TRBD2, is unchecked because there is no DNA. Germline values: CDR1 SQVTM, CDR2 ANQGSEA. CDR3 length: 13 amino acids.

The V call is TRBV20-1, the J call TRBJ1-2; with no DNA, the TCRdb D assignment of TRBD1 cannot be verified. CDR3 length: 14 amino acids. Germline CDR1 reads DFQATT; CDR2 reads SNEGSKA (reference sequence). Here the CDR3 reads CSARGGGSRNGYTF.

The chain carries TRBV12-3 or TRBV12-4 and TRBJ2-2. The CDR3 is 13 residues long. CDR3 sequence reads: CASRRRQTGELFF.

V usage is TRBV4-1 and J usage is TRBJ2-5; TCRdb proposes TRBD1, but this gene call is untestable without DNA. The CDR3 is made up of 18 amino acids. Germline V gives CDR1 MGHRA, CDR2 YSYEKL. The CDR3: CASSQDFIGAGEGETQYF.

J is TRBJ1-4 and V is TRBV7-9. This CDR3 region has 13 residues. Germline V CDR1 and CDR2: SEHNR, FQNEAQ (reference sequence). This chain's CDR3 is CASSLLKNEKLFF.

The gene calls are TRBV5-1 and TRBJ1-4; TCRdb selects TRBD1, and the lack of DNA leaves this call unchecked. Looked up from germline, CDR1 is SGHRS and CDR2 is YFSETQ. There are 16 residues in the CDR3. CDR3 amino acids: CASSLAYATGDEKLFF.

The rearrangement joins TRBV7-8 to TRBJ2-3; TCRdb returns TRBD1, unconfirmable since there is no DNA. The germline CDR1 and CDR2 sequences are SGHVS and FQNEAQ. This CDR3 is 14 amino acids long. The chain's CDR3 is CASRQGAYTDTQYF.

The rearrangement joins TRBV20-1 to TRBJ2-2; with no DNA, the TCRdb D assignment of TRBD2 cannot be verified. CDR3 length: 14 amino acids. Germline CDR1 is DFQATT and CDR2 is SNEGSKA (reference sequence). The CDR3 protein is CSADGLARTGELFF.

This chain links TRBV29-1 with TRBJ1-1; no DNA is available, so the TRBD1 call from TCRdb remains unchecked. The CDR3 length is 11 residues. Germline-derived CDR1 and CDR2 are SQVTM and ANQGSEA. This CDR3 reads CSVSGTKEAFF.

The CDR3 loop is CASGKDDRRHEKLFF. V and J are TRBV12-3 or TRBV12-4 and TRBJ1-4; as DNA is missing, the TRBD1 call by TCRdb cannot be tested. This CDR3 is 15 amino acids long.

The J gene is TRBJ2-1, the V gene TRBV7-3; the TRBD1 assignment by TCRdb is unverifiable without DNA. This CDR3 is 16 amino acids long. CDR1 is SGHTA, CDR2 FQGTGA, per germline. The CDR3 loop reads CASSLSRGVGYNEQFF.